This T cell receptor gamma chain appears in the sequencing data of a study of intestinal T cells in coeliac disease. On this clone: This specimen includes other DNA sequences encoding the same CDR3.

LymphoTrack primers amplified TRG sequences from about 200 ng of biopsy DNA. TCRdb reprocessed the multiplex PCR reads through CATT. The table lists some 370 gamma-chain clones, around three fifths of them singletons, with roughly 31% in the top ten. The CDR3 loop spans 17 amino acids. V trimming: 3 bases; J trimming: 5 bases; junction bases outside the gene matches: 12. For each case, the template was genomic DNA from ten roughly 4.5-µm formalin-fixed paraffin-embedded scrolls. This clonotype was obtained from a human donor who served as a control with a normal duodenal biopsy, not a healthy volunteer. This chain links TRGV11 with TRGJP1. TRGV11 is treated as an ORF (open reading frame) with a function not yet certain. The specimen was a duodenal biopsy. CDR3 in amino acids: CACWIRDNIPTGWFKIF. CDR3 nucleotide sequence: TGTGCCTGCTGGATTAGGGACAATATACCAACTGGTTGGTTCAAGATATTT.